The next 20 T cell receptor beta chains were all read from a single sample in a study of T cell repertoires in cytomegalovirus infection. These receptors have no identified antigens. TCRdb independently ran MiXCR on the reads; one entry per CDR3 protein. The data hold roughly 800,000 distinct CDR3 sequences, with just under 30% observed a single time. Material: cultured CD8+ T cells from PBMCs, obtained from culture after CMV antigen stimulation. The receptors were gathered from a human donor in good health (CMV status not recorded). Some clones in this sample may be carry-over from other donors' samples.

The V call is TRBV6-5, the J call TRBJ2-5, with 8 positions matching TRBD2. The V segment lost 2 bases and the J segment 5 bases; nucleotides outside the gene matches: 16. Germline CDR1 is MNHEY and CDR2 is SVGAGI. CDR3 length: 18 amino acids. The CDR3 loop is CASSYTTVRGGGSETQYF. The CDR3 DNA follows: TGTGCCAGCAGTTACACCACCGTCCGGGGGGGGGGCAGCGAGACCCAGTACTTC.

The chain recombines TRBV15 with TRBJ1-4, with 7 bases aligning to TRBD1. The CDR3 loop spans 15 amino acids. Germline V gene sequence: CDR1 LNHNV, CDR2 YYDKDF (reference sequence). J was trimmed by 6 bases and V by 5 bases; bases with no gene match: 9. Here the CDR3 reads CATSRGDSSYEKLFF. Written as DNA, the CDR3 is TGTGCCACCAGCCGGGGGGACAGTTCCTATGAAAAACTGTTTTTT.

CDR3 bases: TGTGCCACCAGCAGAGAGGACAGGATGGACATTCAGTACTTC. It translates to CATSREDRMDIQYF. The chain is built from TRBV15 and TRBJ2-4; 7 bases are shared with TRBD1. Per germline, CDR1 LNHNV and CDR2 YYDKDF (reference sequence). The CDR3 runs 14 residues. The V gene end was trimmed by 0 bases and the J gene end by 8 bases; junction bases not matched to a gene: 4.

The chain recombines TRBV12-3 or TRBV12-4 with TRBJ1-2, with D uncertain. The V gene lost 2 bases and the J gene lost 6 bases, with 13 bases spanning the gap. The CDR3 runs 14 residues. The CDR3 region is CASSLTSGPDGYTF. CDR3 nucleotides: TGTGCCAGCAGTTTAACCTCTGGACCGGATGGCTACACCTTC.

This clonotype was detected only a few times. The chain joins TRBV6-5 to TRBJ1-1, with D perhaps TRBD1 (5 bases). V lost 7 bases, J lost 0 bases, and 9 bases lay in between. The germline gives CDR1 MNHEY, CDR2 SVGAGI. This CDR3 comprises 13 residues. For the CDR3, the DNA is TGTGCCAGCACAGGGCATTTGAACACTGAAGCTTTCTTT. Amino acids: CASTGHLNTEAFF.

This clonotype has just a few counts. The chain has TRBV7-2 and TRBJ2-7, with D perhaps TRBD1 (5 bases). Between the trimmed V and J ends, which lost 2 bases and 3 bases, there was a span of 14 bases. Germline CDR1 and CDR2: SGHTA and FQGNSA. The CDR3 runs 15 residues. CDR3 DNA sequence: TGTGCCAGCAGCTTAAGCCAGGGTTTTTACTACGAGCAGTACGTC. As protein: CASSLSQGFYYEQYV.

The gene calls are TRBV27 and TRBJ2-1; D is perhaps TRBD2 (6 bases). V dropped 3 bases and J dropped 9 bases, with 15 bases sitting between them. CDR1 is MNHEY, CDR2 SMNVEV, per germline (reference sequence). This CDR3 is 14 amino acids long. The CDR3 is CASSLSTSLGEQFF. In DNA form, the CDR3 reads TGTGCCAGCAGTTTGTCGACTAGTTTGGGTGAGCAGTTCTTC.

The chain links TRBV7-6 to TRBJ2-7, with D hard to call. This CDR3 has 15 residues. Germline CDR1 is SGHVS and CDR2 is FNYEAQ. V shed 1 base and J shed 0 bases, with 10 bases lying between them. The CDR3 region has the DNA TGTGCCAGCAGCTTAGGGGCAGATAGCTCCTACGAGCAGTACTTC. Residues: CASSLGADSSYEQYF. Looking up the rest from reference TRBV7-6 and TRBJ2-7 gives the full variable domain: GAGVSQSPRYKVTKRGQDVALRCDPISGHVSLYWYRQALGQGPEFLTYFNYEAQQDKSGLPNDRFSAERPEGSISTLTIQRTEQRDSAMYRCASSLGADSSYEQYFGPGTRLTVT.

The chain combines TRBV27 with TRBJ1-6; a possible D gene is TRBD1 (5 bases). The CDR3 sequence is 21 residues long. Germline V CDR1 and CDR2: MNHEY, SMNVEV (reference sequence). V was cut by 3 bases and J by 10 bases, with 34 bases left in between. In DNA form, the CDR3 reads TGTGCCAGCAGTTTTAAGGTCGGAGGGACCACTATACCCCGCTTGGTCTCACCCCTCCACTTT. Its translation is CASSFKVGGTTIPRLVSPLHF.

This rearrangement joins TRBV20-1 to TRBJ2-1; 10 bases are a match to TRBD2. V lost 0 bases and J lost 2; bases outside the gene matches: 4. The CDR3 consists of 16 residues. Looked up from germline, CDR1 is DFQATT and CDR2 is SNEGSKA (reference sequence). The CDR3: CSARDGGLAAYNEQFF. The CDR3 DNA follows: TGCAGTGCTAGAGATGGTGGACTAGCGGCCTACAATGAGCAGTTCTTC.

J is TRBJ2-2 and V is TRBV9; 11 bases line up with TRBD2. CDR1 and CDR2 from the germline V gene are SGDLS and YYNGEE. V gave up 4 bases and J gave up 7 bases; unmatched junction bases: 15. The CDR3 spans 18 residues. DNA of the CDR3: TGTGCCAGCAGCCCCACGGTAGCGGGGGGGCCCTACAACGGGGAGCTGTTTTTT. Its translation: CASSPTVAGGPYNGELFF. The whole variable domain, filled in from reference TRBV9 and TRBJ2-2, reads DSGVTQTPKHLITATGQRVTLRCSPRSGDLSVYWYQQSLDQGLQFLIQYYNGEERAKGNILERFSAQQFPDLHSELNLSSLELGDSALYFCASSPTVAGGPYNGELFFGEGSRLTVL.

This clonotype was picked up many times. This chain uses TRBV7-2 with TRBJ2-1; TRBD2 aligns across 16 bases. The CDR3 length is 18 residues. CDR1 and CDR2 from the germline V gene are SGHTA and FQGNSA. The junction had 4 bases not matched to a gene; V was cut back by 5 bases and J by 0 bases. The CDR3 nucleotides are TGTGCCAGCAGCCCGGGACTAGCGGGGGGGCCCTCCTACAATGAGCAGTTCTTC. It translates to CASSPGLAGGPSYNEQFF.

This chain links TRBV7-4 with TRBJ2-1; 11 bases match TRBD2. Germline V gene sequence: CDR1 SGHVT, CDR2 SQSDAQ. V was pared by 6 bases and J by 8 bases, with 9 bases of the junction left unmatched. The CDR3 is 15 residues long. CDR3 in DNA: TGTGCCAGCAGATCACTAGCGGGGGACGGGTATGAGCAGTTCTTC. Its translation: CASRSLAGDGYEQFF.

The genes are TRBV4-3 and TRBJ2-2; D might be TRBD1 (6 bases). Germline assignment: CDR1 LGHNA and CDR2 YSLEER. The germline V and J ends were trimmed by 4 bases and 4 bases, with 19 bases remaining between them. CDR3 length: 17 amino acids. The DNA of the CDR3 is TGCGCCAGCAGCCCACTAGGCAGGGGTTCGGCCACCGGGGAGCTGTTTTTT. Residues: CASSPLGRGSATGELFF.

The chain carries TRBV2 and TRBJ2-3, with 9 bases identical to TRBD2. Germline CDR1 and CDR2: SNHLY and FYNNEI. The CDR3 is 17 amino acids. J was trimmed by 2 bases and V by 1 base; bases with no gene match: 7. The CDR3 protein is CASSEDRGGGATDTQYF. Here the CDR3 DNA reads TGTGCCAGCAGTGAAGATAGGGGCGGGGGGGCCACAGATACGCAGTATTTT.

This clonotype was detected only a few times. The chain has TRBV7-6 and TRBJ2-1; possibly TRBD1 or TRBD2 for D (5 bases each). The CDR3 totals 15 residues. The V and J ends lost 6 bases and 9 bases respectively, with 21 bases between them. Germline CDR1 reads SGHVS; CDR2 reads FNYEAQ. This CDR3 reads CASRAMGPAGAEQFF. Written as DNA, the CDR3 is TGTGCCAGCAGGGCTATGGGACCGGCAGGCGCTGAGCAGTTCTTC.

This clonotype showed up just a few times. The chain employs TRBV29-1 and TRBJ2-3, with D possibly being TRBD1 or TRBD2 (6 bases each). Germline CDR1 reads SQVTM; CDR2 reads ANQGSEA. Trimming shortened V by 1 base and J by 4 bases, and 18 bases separated the two germline ends. The CDR3 spans 16 residues. The CDR3 nucleotides read TGCAGCGTTGAAGGGGGGGCACTCTATGGGGCAGATACGCAGTATTTT. Translating gives CSVEGGALYGADTQYF.

J is TRBJ1-2 and V is TRBV7-9, with D unresolved. With 4 bases removed from V and 6 bases from J, the gap between germline ends came to 15 bases. The CDR3 totals 14 residues. Germline V CDR1 and CDR2: SEHNR, FQNEAQ (reference sequence). The CDR3 spells CASSSQTGSHGYTF. As DNA, the CDR3 is TGTGCCAGCAGCTCCCAAACTGGTAGCCATGGCTACACCTTC.

This clonotype was seen only once. The chain uses TRBV27 and TRBJ1-2; TRBD1 is a possible D gene (6 bases). The germline V and J ends were trimmed by 4 bases and 8 bases, with 17 bases remaining between them. CDR1 is MNHEY and CDR2 is SMNVEV in the germline V gene (reference sequence). The CDR3 covers 14 residues. The CDR3 loop is CASSSSWGASGYTF. The CDR3 DNA sequence: TGTGCCAGCAGTTCCTCCTGGGGGGCGTCGGGCTACACCTTC.

The rearrangement joins TRBV12-3 or TRBV12-4 to TRBJ2-7; D call uncertain. Deletions cut 3 bases from V and 1 base from J, with 13 bases between. This CDR3 region has 15 residues. Written as DNA, the CDR3 is TGTGCCAGCAGTTTCGGTGGCAGGCGGTCCTACGAGCAGTACTTC. Its translation is CASSFGGRRSYEQYF.